This is a list of T cell receptor beta chains from one sample in a study of T cells in Graves' hyperthyroidism and ophthalmopathy. Each CDR3 protein is one row after TCRdb ran MiXCR on the multiplex PCR reads. The data show 350,000 or so distinct CDR3 sequences, 18% seen once. Sequencing was done on a sample of blood. Every receptor here comes from a woman in her forties or fifties with Graves' hyperthyroidism. CDR3s include the opening cysteine and the closing phenylalanine or tryptophan. Size is omitted from some rows. Given values are once, few, many or a class for expanded clones.

>TRBJ2-5|TRBV6-1|many
CATTPPGLQETQYF
>TRBJ1-1|TRBV20-1|-
CSASSPGTMNTEAFF
>TRBJ1-1|TRBV29-1|few
CSALTWDTSNTEAFF
>TRBJ2-3|TRBV14|few
CASSRGGGDTQYF
>TRBJ2-1|TRBV5-1|few
CASSYPSGGAVLYNEQFF
>TRBJ1-5|TRBV6-1|many
CASSGNQPQHF
>TRBJ2-5|TRBV2|few
CASSDRLTGGREQETQYF
>TRBJ2-1|TRBV6-1|-
CASSDAPGGSYNEQFF
>TRBJ1-1|TRBV5-1|many
CASSLSTGFTEAFF
>TRBJ2-7|TRBV2|many
CASARVAHSYEQYF
>TRBJ1-2|TRBV29-1|-
CSAGQETYGYTF
>TRBJ2-5|TRBV20-1|-
CSGGWGGVETQYF
>TRBJ2-3|TRBV2|many
CASSESGTDTQYF
>TRBJ1-2|TRBV5-1|-
CASGPGERRYGYTF
>TRBJ1-2|TRBV3-1|few
CASSQIGTGSYGYTF
>TRBJ2-5|TRBV6-2/TRBV6-3|many
CASSPSGRHQETQYF
>TRBJ2-2|TRBV25-1|few
CASSETGGGGELFF
>TRBJ2-6|TRBV6-6|-
CASSYVWSSSGANVLTF
>TRBJ1-3|TRBV9|-
CASSPGGLPSSGNTIYF
>TRBJ2-5|TRBV7-9|many
CASSYEPPQETQYF
>TRBJ1-1|TRBV6-6|-
CASSYGNLNTEAFF
>TRBJ2-3|TRBV6-1|many
CASSEPGLGTDTQYF
>TRBJ1-2|TRBV11-2|many
CASRPTLQGGYTF
>TRBJ1-1|TRBV20-1|-
CSARAQLNTEAFF
>TRBJ1-2|TRBV20-1|-
CSARVTGDNYGYTF
>TRBJ2-1|TRBV7-9|-
CASSFGRPGGEQFF
>TRBJ2-7|TRBV9|few
CASSVGGTWDEQYF
>TRBJ2-2|TRBV4-2|few
CASSHGLVQTGELFF
>TRBJ1-1|TRBV13|many
CASSLRQGLPEAFF
>TRBJ2-3|TRBV4-2|-
CASSQALPDTQYF
>TRBJ1-1|TRBV6-2/TRBV6-3|-
CASKKDRDTEAFF
>TRBJ2-3|TRBV30|-
CAWSVNSATDTQYF
>TRBJ2-1|TRBV7-3|-
CASSLNGGDNEQFF
>TRBJ2-5|TRBV7-8|many
CASSLRVSEGETQYF
>TRBJ1-2|TRBV12-5|-
CASGTTPVEGGYTF